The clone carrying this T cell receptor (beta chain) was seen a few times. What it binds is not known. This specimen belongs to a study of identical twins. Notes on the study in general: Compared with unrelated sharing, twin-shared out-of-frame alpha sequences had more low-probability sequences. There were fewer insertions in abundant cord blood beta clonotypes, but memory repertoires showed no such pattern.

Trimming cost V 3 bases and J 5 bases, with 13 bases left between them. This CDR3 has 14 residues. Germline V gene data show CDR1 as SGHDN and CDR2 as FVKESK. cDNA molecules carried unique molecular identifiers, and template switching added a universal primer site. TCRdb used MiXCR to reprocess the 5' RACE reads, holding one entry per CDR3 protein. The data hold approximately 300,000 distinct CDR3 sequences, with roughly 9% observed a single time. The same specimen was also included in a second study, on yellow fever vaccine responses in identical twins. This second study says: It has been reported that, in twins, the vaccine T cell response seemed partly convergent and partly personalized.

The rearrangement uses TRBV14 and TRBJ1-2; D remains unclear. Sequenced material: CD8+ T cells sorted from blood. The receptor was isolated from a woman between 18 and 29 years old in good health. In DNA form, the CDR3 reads TGTGCCAGCAGCCATCCCAGGTGGGGATATGGCTACACCTTC. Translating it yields CASSHPRWGYGYTF.